Given below is one T cell receptor (beta chain) in context. Which antigen it targets is not known. Base qualities are not recorded, but no much larger clone differs from it by a single base. V is clipped by 5 bases and J by 4 bases, and the sequence between their germline boundaries is 14 bases long. Including the terminal cysteine and phenylalanine, the CDR3 comprises 14 residues. Just CDR3 DNA is preserved here, 42 bases in frame from base 1. The germline V gene yields SGHTA for CDR1 and FQGNSA for CDR2. The data stem from a study of blood T cell repertoires in COVID-19 (dated by TCRdb to the early 2020s). General notes on the study: Collaborator samples came from the United States, Italy and Spain and covered acute and convalescent phases of COVID-19. The prospective study material was composed of cDNA or gDNA derived from T cells, B-cell-depleted T cells, or PBMCs. Subjects who had been exposed to COVID-19, were actively infected with it, or had recovered from it provided the deeply sampled blood TCRbeta repertoires that made up the dataset. Samples were obtained from the ongoing ImmuneRACE study (first 160 participants) and from about 1,300 subjects provided by 6 global collaborators. The repertoires were released in a freely available public database meant as a resource for research on the immune response to SARS-CoV-2. The sample metadata nearly always contained a de-identified subject ID, COVID-19 status, age in years and sex. Where available, HLA class I and class II types were obtained from metadata supplied by the sample provider rather than from assay-based typing.

The immunoSEQ Assay, a bias-controlled multiplex PCR, was used to amplify TCRbeta CDR3 regions from genomic DNA. The paper's processing steps were these. Within the assay, amplification of reference gene primers was used to estimate how many nucleated cells each sample contained. Sequence reads were collapsed and filtered to measure the absolute abundance of every unique TCRbeta CDR3 rearrangement. For each sample, productive Simpson clonality was calculated as the square root of Simpson's diversity index across productive rearrangements. The table was pulled from immuneACCESS by TCRdb, which kept in-frame rearrangements only. Such tables lose some clones; where checked, under half of the loss comes from unresolved V genes, and the rest has no known cause. The D gene and trimming were derived from the DNA, and the V and J assignments and clone size from that table. Across this sample there are roughly 30,000 clones, with around nine tenths seen only once. The ten most abundant clones make up 4.5% to 7.5% of the sample.

The collaborating institutions used their own protocols to collect whole blood in K2EDTA tubes. For TCRbeta analysis, collaborators shipped samples as frozen whole blood, isolated PBMCs, or DNA extracted from either of those sample types. What the work shows at the level of the full study, not this receptor alone: The quantity of clinical and demographic metadata differed by source and by participant and was supplied without curation.

The material sequenced was peripheral blood. The receptor was isolated from a human donor in a cohort sampled during active COVID-19. The receptor chain draws on TRBV7-2 and TRBJ2-5, and the D gene may be TRBD2, 5 bases matching. The nucleotides read TGTGCCAGCAGCCCCGCCGCGGGCGCAGAGACCCAGTACTTC. Its coded protein is CASSPAAGAETQYF.